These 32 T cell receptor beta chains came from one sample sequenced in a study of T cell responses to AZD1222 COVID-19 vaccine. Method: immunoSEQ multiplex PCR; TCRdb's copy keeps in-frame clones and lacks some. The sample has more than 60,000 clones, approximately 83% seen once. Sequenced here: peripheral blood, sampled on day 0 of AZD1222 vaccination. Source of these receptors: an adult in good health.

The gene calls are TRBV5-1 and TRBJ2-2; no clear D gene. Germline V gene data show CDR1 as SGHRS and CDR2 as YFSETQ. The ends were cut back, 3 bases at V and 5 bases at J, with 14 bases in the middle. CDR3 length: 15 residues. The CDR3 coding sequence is TGCGCCAGCAGCTCGACTGGCCCTGGGACCGGGGAGCTGTTTTTT. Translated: CASSSTGPGTGELFF.

The CDR3, as DNA: TGTGCCAGTAGTATTTCAGGGGTAGACCAGCCCCAGCATTTT. Protein sequence: CASSISGVDQPQHF. V is TRBV19 and J is TRBJ1-5; a weak D match, TRBD1 (6 bases). Germline loops: CDR1 LNHDA, CDR2 SQIVND (reference sequence). The CDR3 has 14 amino acids. The germline V and J ends were trimmed by 3 bases and 7 bases, with 13 bases remaining between them.

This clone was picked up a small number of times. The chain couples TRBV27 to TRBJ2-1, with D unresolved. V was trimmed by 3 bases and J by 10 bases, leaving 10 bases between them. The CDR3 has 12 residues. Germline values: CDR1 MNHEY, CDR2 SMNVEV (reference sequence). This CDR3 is CASSFLDSEQFF. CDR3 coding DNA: TGTGCCAGCAGTTTCCTCGACTCGGAGCAGTTCTTC.

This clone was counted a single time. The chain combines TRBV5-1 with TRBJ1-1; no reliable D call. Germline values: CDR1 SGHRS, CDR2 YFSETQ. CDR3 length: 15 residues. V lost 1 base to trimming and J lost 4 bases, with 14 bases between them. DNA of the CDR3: TGCGCCAGCAGCTTGACCGGACCCATTCTCACTGAAGCTTTCTTT. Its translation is CASSLTGPILTEAFF.

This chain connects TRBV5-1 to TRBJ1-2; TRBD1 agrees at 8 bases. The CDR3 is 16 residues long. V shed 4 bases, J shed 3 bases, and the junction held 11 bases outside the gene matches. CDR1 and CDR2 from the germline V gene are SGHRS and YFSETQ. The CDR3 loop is CASSLTGDRIDYGYTF. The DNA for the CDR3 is TGCGCCAGCAGCCTTACAGGGGACAGGATCGACTATGGCTACACCTTC.

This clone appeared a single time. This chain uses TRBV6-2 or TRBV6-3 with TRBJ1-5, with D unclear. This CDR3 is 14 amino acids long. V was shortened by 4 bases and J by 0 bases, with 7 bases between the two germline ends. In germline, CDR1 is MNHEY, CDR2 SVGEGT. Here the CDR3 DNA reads TGTGCCAGCAGTTTACAGTCTAGCAATCAGCCCCAGCATTTT. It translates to CASSLQSSNQPQHF.

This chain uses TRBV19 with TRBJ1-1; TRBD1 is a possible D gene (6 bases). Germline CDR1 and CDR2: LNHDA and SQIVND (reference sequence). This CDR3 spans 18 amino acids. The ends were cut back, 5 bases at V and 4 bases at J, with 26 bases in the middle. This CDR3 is CASSADRRSPIRGTEAFF. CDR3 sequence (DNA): TGTGCCAGTAGTGCCGACAGGCGATCGCCCATTCGGGGCACTGAAGCTTTCTTT.

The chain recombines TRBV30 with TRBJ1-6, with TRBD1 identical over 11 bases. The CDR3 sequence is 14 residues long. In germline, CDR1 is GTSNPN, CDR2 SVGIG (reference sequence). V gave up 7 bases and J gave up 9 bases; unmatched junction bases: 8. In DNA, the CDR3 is TGTGCCTTCTCAGGCGGGACAGGGGGTTCACCCCTCCACTTT. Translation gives CAFSGGTGGSPLHF. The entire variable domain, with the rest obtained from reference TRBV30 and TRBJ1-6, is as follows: SQTIHQWPATLVQPVGSPLSLECTVEGTSNPNLYWYRQAAGRGLQLLFYSVGIGQISSEVPQNLSASRPQDRQFILSSKKLLLSDSGFYLCAFSGGTGGSPLHFGNGTRLTVT.

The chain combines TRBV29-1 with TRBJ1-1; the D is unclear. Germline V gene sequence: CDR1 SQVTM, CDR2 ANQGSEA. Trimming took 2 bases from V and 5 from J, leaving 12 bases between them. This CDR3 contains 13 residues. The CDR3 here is CSVERSPNTEAFF. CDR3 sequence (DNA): TGCAGCGTTGAAAGGTCACCAAATACTGAAGCTTTCTTT.

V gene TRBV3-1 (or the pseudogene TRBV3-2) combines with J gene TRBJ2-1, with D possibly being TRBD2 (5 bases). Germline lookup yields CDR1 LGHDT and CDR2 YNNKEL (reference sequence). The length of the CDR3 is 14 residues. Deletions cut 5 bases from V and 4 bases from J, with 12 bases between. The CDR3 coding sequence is TGTGCCAGCAGCAAAGCTAGCACATACAATGAGCAGTTCTTC. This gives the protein CASSKASTYNEQFF.

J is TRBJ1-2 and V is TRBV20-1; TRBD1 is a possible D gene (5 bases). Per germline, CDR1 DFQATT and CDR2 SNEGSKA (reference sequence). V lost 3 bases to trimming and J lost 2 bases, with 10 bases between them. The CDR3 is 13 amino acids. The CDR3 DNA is TGCAGTGCTAGTGGGGCAGCGAACTATGGCTACACCTTC. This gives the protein CSASGAANYGYTF.

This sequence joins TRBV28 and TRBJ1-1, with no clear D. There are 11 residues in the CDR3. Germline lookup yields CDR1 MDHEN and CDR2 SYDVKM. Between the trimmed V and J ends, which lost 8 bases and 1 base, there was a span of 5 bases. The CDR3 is CASGENTEAFF. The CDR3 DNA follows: TGTGCCAGCGGAGAGAACACTGAAGCTTTCTTT.

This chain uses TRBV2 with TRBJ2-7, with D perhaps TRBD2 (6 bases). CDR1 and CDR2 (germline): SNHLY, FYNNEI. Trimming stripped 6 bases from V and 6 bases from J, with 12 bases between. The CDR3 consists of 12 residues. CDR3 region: CASSNLGGEQYF. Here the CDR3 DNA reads TGTGCCAGCAGCAACCTCGGGGGCGAGCAGTACTTC.

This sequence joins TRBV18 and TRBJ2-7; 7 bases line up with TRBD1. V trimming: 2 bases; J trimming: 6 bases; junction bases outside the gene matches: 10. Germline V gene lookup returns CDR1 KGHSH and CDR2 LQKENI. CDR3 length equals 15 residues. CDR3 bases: TGTGCCAGCTCACCAGGTGACAGGGTTTTACCCGAGCAGTACTTC. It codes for CASSPGDRVLPEQYF.

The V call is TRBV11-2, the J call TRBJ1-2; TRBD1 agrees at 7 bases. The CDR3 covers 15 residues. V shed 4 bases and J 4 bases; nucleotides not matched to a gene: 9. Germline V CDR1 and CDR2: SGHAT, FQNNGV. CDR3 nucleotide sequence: TGTGCCAGCAGCTCTTCGACAGGGCTTCTCTATGGCTACACCTTC. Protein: CASSSSTGLLYGYTF.

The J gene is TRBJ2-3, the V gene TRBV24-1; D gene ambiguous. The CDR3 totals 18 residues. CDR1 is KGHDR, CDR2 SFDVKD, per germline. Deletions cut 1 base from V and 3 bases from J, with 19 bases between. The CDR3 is CATSDFFGMSGRTDTQYF. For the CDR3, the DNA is TGTGCCACCAGTGATTTTTTTGGGATGAGTGGTCGAACAGATACGCAGTATTTT.

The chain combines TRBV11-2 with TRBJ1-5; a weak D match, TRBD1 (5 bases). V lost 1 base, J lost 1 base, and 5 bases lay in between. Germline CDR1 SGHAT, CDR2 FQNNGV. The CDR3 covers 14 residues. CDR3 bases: TGTGCCAGCAGCTTAGGACAGAGCAATCAGCCCCAGCATTTT. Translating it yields CASSLGQSNQPQHF.

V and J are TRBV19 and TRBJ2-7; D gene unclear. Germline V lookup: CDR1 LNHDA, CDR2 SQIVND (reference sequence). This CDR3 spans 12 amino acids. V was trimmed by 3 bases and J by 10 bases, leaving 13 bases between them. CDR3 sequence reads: CASSINRVEQYF. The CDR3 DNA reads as TGTGCCAGTAGTATTAATCGGGTGGAACAGTACTTC.

CDR3 coding DNA: TGTGCCAGCAGATCCACAGGTGATGGGGCCGAGCAGTACTTC. This translates into CASRSTGDGAEQYF. The gene calls are TRBV28 and TRBJ2-7; possible D gene TRBD1, 5 bases. This CDR3 contains 14 residues. The germline V and J ends were trimmed by 6 bases and 6 bases, with 18 bases remaining between them. The germline V gene has CDR1 MDHEN and CDR2 SYDVKM.

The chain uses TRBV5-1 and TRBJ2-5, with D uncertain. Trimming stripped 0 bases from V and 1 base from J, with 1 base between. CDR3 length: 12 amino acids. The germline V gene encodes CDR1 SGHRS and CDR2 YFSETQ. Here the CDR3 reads CASSLGQETQYF. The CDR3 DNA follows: TGCGCCAGCAGCTTGGGCCAAGAGACCCAGTACTTC. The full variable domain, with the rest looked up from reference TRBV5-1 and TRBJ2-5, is KAGVTQTPRYLIKTRGQQVTLSCSPISGHRSVSWYQQTPGQGLQFLFEYFSETQRNKGNFPGRFSGRQFSNSRSEMNVSTLELGDSALYLCASSLGQETQYFGPGTRLLVL.

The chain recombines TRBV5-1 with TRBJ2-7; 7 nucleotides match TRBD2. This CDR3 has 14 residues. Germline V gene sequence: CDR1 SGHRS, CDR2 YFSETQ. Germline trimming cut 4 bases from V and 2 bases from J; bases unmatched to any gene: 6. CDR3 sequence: CASSLGGGTYEQYF. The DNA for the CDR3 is TGCGCCAGCAGCCTGGGGGGAGGGACCTACGAGCAGTACTTC.

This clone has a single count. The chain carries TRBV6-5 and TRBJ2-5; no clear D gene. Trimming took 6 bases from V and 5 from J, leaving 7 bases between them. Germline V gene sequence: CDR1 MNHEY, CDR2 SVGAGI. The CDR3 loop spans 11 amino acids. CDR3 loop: CASSGWETQYF. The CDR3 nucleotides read TGTGCCAGCAGCGGGTGGGAGACCCAGTACTTC.

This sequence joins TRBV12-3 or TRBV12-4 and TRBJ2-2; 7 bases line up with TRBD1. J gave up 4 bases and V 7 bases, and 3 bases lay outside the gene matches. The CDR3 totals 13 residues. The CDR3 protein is CASKGQSTGELFF. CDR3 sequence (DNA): TGTGCCAGCAAGGGACAGTCCACCGGGGAGCTGTTTTTT.

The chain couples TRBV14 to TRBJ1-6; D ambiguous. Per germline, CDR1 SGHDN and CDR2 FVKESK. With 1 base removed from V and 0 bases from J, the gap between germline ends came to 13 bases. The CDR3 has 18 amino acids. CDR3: CASSQVASGSSYNSPLHF. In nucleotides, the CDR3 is TGTGCCAGCAGCCAAGTAGCTTCGGGGAGCTCCTATAATTCACCCCTCCACTTT.

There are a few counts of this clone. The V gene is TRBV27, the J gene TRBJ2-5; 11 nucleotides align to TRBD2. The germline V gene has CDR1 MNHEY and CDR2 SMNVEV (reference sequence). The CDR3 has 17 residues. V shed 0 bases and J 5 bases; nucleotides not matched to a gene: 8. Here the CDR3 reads CASSLSGGLAAAETQYF. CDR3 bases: TGTGCCAGCAGTTTATCCGGGGGACTAGCGGCCGCGGAGACCCAGTACTTC.

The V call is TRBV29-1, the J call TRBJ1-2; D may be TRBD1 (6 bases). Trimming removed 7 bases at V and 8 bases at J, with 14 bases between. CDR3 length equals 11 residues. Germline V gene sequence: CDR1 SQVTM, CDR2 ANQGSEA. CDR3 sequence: CSARGGDGYTF. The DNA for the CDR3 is TGCAGCGCCAGAGGGGGGGACGGCTACACCTTC.

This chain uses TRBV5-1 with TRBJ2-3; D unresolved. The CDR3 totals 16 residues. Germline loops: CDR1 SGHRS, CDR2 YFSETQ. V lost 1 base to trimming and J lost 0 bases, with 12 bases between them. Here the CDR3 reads CASSLPGIPSTDTQYF. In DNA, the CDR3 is TGCGCCAGCAGCTTGCCCGGCATCCCTAGCACAGATACGCAGTATTTT.

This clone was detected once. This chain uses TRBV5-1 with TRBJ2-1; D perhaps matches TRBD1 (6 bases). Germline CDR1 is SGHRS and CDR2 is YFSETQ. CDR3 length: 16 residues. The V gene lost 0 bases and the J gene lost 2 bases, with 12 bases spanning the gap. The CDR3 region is CASSLGRQGPYNEQFF. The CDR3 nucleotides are TGCGCCAGCAGCTTGGGTAGGCAGGGGCCCTACAATGAGCAGTTCTTC. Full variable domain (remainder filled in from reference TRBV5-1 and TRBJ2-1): KAGVTQTPRYLIKTRGQQVTLSCSPISGHRSVSWYQQTPGQGLQFLFEYFSETQRNKGNFPGRFSGRQFSNSRSEMNVSTLELGDSALYLCASSLGRQGPYNEQFFGPGTRLTVL.

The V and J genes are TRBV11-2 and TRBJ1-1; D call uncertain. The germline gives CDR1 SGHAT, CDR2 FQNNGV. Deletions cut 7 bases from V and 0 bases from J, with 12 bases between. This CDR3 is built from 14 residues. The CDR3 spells CASNPPGLNTEAFF. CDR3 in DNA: TGTGCCAGCAACCCCCCGGGTCTGAACACTGAAGCTTTCTTT.

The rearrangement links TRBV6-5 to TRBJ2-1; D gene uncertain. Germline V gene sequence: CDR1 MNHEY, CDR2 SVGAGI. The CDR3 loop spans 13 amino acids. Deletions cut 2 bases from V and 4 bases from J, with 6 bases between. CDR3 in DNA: TGTGCCAGCAGTTACAACGGATACAATGAGCAGTTCTTC. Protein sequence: CASSYNGYNEQFF.

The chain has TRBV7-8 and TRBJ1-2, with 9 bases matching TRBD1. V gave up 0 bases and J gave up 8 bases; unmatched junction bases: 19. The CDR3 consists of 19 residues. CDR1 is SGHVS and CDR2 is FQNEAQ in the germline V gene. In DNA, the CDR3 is TGTGCCAGCAGCTTAGCGCTAACTGGGACAGGGCGTGCCACCGGGGGCTACACCTTC. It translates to CASSLALTGTGRATGGYTF. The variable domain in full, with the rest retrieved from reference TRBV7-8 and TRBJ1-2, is GAGVSQSPRYKVAKRGQDVALRCDPISGHVSLFWYQQALGQGPEFLTYFQNEAQLDKSGLPSDRFFAERPEGSVSTLKIQRTQQEDSAVYLCASSLALTGTGRATGGYTFGSGTRLTVV.

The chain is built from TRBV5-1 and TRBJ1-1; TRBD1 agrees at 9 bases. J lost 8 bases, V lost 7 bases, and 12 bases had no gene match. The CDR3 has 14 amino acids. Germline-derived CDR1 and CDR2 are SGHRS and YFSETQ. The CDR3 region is CASPRGQGLSEAFF. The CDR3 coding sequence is TGCGCCAGCCCCCGGGGACAGGGTCTTTCCGAAGCTTTCTTT.